These 9 T cell receptor beta chains share one sample of origin, sequenced in a study of T cell responses to AZD1222 COVID-19 vaccine (dated by TCRdb to the early 2020s). The sample's time point label, decoded: baseline before first vaccination. Explained via the paper, the treatment or condition label denotes: meningococcal conjugate vaccine given as trial control. Receptor libraries were prepared by the immunoSEQ multiplex PCR assay. TCRdb retrieved this table from immuneACCESS and kept in-frame rearrangements only. Not all clones are present; in checked studies, unresolved V genes account for under half, and no reason is known for the remainder. Recorded for this sample are 150,000 to 200,000 clones; over 70% of them occurred a single time. The biggest ten clones account for approximately 2.5% of the sample. This sample comprised peripheral blood, obtained on day 0 of MenACWY control vaccination. All receptors derive from an adult in good health.

The chain couples TRBV7-6 to TRBJ2-7; 9 bases match TRBD1. Germline V gene lookup returns CDR1 SGHVS and CDR2 FNYEAQ. V gave up 9 bases and J gave up 7 bases; unmatched junction bases: 13. This CDR3 is 14 amino acids long. The CDR3 region is CASAPGQGMGEQYF. CDR3 nucleotides: TGTGCCAGTGCGCCGGGACAGGGCATGGGGGAGCAGTACTTC.

The chain has TRBV7-9 and TRBJ2-7, with D perhaps assigned TRBD1 or TRBD2 (6 bases each). Trimming cost V 3 bases and J 4 bases, with 28 bases left between them. Looked up from germline, CDR1 is SEHNR and CDR2 is FQNEAQ (reference sequence). The CDR3 extends over 19 amino acids. CDR3: CASSFASGTGASLSYEQYF. In DNA form, the CDR3 reads TGTGCCAGCAGCTTTGCGTCCGGGACGGGGGCATCCTTGTCATACGAGCAGTACTTC.

This sequence joins TRBV30 and TRBJ1-2; 9 bases line up with TRBD1. CDR3 size: 14 residues. Germline CDR1 is GTSNPN and CDR2 is SVGIG (reference sequence). V lost 3 bases to trimming and J lost 5 bases; unmatched junction nucleotides: 7. The CDR3 bases are TGTGCCTGGAGCCCGGGACAGGGCTGGTATGGCTACACCTTC. It translates to CAWSPGQGWYGYTF.

Comments on this clone: Other DNA sequences of this sample code for an identical CDR3. The chain carries TRBV28 and TRBJ1-2, with D unclear. The germline V gene has CDR1 MDHEN and CDR2 SYDVKM. The CDR3 covers 13 residues. The V end was cut by 2 bases, the J end by 1 base, with 5 bases between. The DNA of the CDR3 is TGTGCCAGCAGTTTAGACGGTAACTATGGCTACACCTTC. Residues: CASSLDGNYGYTF.

V is TRBV9 and J is TRBJ1-2; TRBD1 is a possible D gene (5 bases). Germline V gives CDR1 SGDLS, CDR2 YYNGEE. The CDR3 is 13 amino acids. V was shortened by 6 bases and J by 7 bases, with 16 bases between the two germline ends. CDR3 sequence reads: CASTPGTRLGYTF. The CDR3 DNA follows: TGTGCCAGCACCCCCGGGACCCGTCTTGGCTACACCTTC. The variable domain in full, with the rest retrieved from reference TRBV9 and TRBJ1-2, is DSGVTQTPKHLITATGQRVTLRCSPRSGDLSVYWYQQSLDQGLQFLIQYYNGEERAKGNILERFSAQQFPDLHSELNLSSLELGDSALYFCASTPGTRLGYTFGSGTRLTVV.

The chain combines TRBV7-9 with TRBJ2-1, with D uncertain. Germline values: CDR1 SEHNR, CDR2 FQNEAQ (reference sequence). This CDR3 is 12 amino acids long. V shed 1 base and J shed 8 bases, with 6 bases lying between them. For the CDR3, the DNA is TGTGCCAGCAGCTTAGGGGTCTATGAGCAGTTCTTC. Encoded protein: CASSLGVYEQFF.

A note on this clone: Other DNA sequences in this sample translate to the same CDR3. J is TRBJ2-1 and V is TRBV9; D not certain. V shed 0 bases and J shed 0 bases, with 7 bases lying between them. CDR1 and CDR2 (germline): SGDLS, YYNGEE. CDR3 length equals 15 residues. The CDR3 is CASSVGQSSYNEQFF. The CDR3 coding sequence is TGTGCCAGCAGCGTAGGACAAAGCTCCTACAATGAGCAGTTCTTC.

In this sample, this clone turned up a few times. The chain combines TRBV5-1 with TRBJ2-7; D might be TRBD2 (6 bases). The ends were cut back, 1 base at V and 7 bases at J, with 15 bases in the middle. The CDR3 covers 14 residues. Looked up from germline, CDR1 is SGHRS and CDR2 is YFSETQ. The CDR3 loop reads CASSLTSGGGEQYF. CDR3 bases: TGCGCCAGCAGCTTGACCTCCGGGGGTGGGGAGCAGTACTTC.

This clone was counted a single time. V gene TRBV5-1 combines with J gene TRBJ2-7; D is uncertain. The CDR3 runs 17 residues. V was shortened by 0 bases and J by 0 bases, with 16 bases between the two germline ends. Looked up from germline, CDR1 is SGHRS and CDR2 is YFSETQ. CDR3 region: CASSLEAVADVSYEQYF. The CDR3 DNA reads TGCGCCAGCAGCTTGGAGGCCGTTGCGGACGTCTCCTACGAGCAGTACTTC.